The clone carrying this TCR beta chain was observed many times. The antigen is undetermined. V lost 1 base and J lost 6, with 13 bases in between. CDR1 and CDR2 (germline): MGHRA, YSYEKL. CDR3 size: 15 residues. Individual cDNA molecules each received unique molecular identifiers attached to them. From the 5' RACE reads, TCRdb called clonotypes with MiXCR, one entry per CDR3 protein. Altogether 70,000 to 95,000 distinct CDR3 sequences are present, about 15% being singletons, with the ten largest covering roughly 0.6%. The sample belongs to a study of early T cells in non-severe SARS-CoV-2 infection. Study context: Sequencing of unsorted whole blood was done on bulk RNA, leaving chains unpaired.

Study findings and constraints: Matches to VDJdb favored anti-spike CD8 responses and missed private and CD4 specificities.

Sequencing used whole blood. This chain connects TRBV4-1 to TRBJ1-3; D may be TRBD1 (5 bases). This TCR derives from an adult who was a healthcare worker with PCR-confirmed SARS-CoV-2 infection or an uninfected control (not recorded which). The CDR3 nucleotides are TGCGCCAGCAGCCAAGTGACAGCCGACGAAAACACCATATATTTT. Amino acids: CASSQVTADENTIYF.